These T cell receptor beta chains were read from a single sample in a study of control samples from healthy donors and cancer patients. The data were produced by immunoSEQ multiplex PCR, yet TCRdb's version contains in-frame clones alone and is incomplete. The sample has about 100,000 clones, around four fifths seen once; the top ten hold more than 15%. Specimen: blood. The source is a man aged 30 to 45 in good health. Both conserved end residues are part of each CDR3. The order of the fields is clone size, V gene, D gene, J gene, CDR3 protein, CDR3 DNA. A D gene is named only where the DNA matches it firmly. Not every row has a clone size; where given, it reads once, few, many or a size class.

few,TRBV10-2,.,TRBJ2-3,CASSENDLYTQYF,TGCGCCAGCAGTGAGAATGACTTGTATACGCAGTATTTT
.,TRBV5-6,.,TRBJ1-5,CASSSGDQPQHF,TGTGCCAGCAGCTCGGGAGATCAGCCCCAGCATTTT
.,TRBV5-1,TRBD1,TRBJ1-1,CASSLTGAPSTEAFF,TGCGCCAGCAGCTTGACAGGGGCCCCGAGCACTGAAGCTTTCTTT
.,TRBV6-5,TRBD2,TRBJ2-7,CASSPSGASYEQYF,TGTGCCAGCAGTCCGAGCGGGGCCTCCTACGAGCAGTACTTC
.,TRBV2,.,TRBJ1-1,CASMAGYEAFF,TGTGCCAGCATGGCCGGTTATGAAGCTTTCTTT
.,TRBV2,TRBD1,TRBJ2-5,CASRKDRVQETQYF,TGTGCCAGCAGGAAGGACAGGGTCCAAGAGACCCAGTACTTC
.,TRBV19,.,TRBJ1-1,CASSPGHLNTEAFF,TGTGCCAGTAGTCCGGGACACCTGAACACTGAAGCTTTCTTT
.,TRBV30,.,TRBJ1-3,CALNTVLSGNTIYF,TGTGCCTTGAATACTGTCCTCTCTGGAAACACCATATATTTT
.,TRBV6-5,.,TRBJ2-7,CASSNHRVPYEQYF,TGTGCCAGCAGTAACCACAGGGTACCCTACGAGCAGTACTTC
.,TRBV19,.,TRBJ2-1,CASSYNNEQFF,TGTGCCAGTAGTTATAACAATGAGCAGTTCTTC
.,TRBV2,.,TRBJ1-3,CASRGGRSGNTIYF,TGTGCCAGCAGAGGAGGGAGGTCTGGAAACACCATATATTTT
.,TRBV28,.,TRBJ1-3,CASSWGVHGNTIYF,TGTGCCAGCAGTTGGGGGGTTCATGGAAACACCATATATTTT
.,TRBV30,.,TRBJ1-6,CAWSPGSYNSPLHF,TGTGCCTGGAGCCCAGGGAGCTATAATTCACCCCTCCACTTT
once,TRBV23-1,TRBD1,TRBJ2-3,CASRLLDRQGADTQYF,TGCGCCAGCAGACTATTGGACAGGCAGGGTGCAGATACGCAGTATTTT
.,TRBV18,.,TRBJ2-1,CASSWSRVPNNEQFF,TGTGCCAGCTCGTGGTCCCGGGTCCCCAACAATGAGCAGTTCTTC
.,TRBV10-2,.,TRBJ1-5,CATRTRGSQPQHF,TGCGCCACCCGAACGAGAGGTTCTCAGCCCCAGCATTTT
.,TRBV30,.,TRBJ1-2,CAWSFGAYGYTF,TGTGCCTGGAGTTTTGGGGCCTATGGCTACACCTTC
.,TRBV2,TRBD1,TRBJ1-5,CASSERTGFGQPQHF,TGTGCCAGCAGTGAAAGGACAGGGTTCGGTCAGCCCCAGCATTTT
.,TRBV6-5,.,TRBJ1-2,CASSYSSGSYGYTF,TGTGCCAGCAGTTACTCGAGCGGGAGTTATGGCTACACCTTC
once,TRBV25-1,.,TRBJ1-1,CASSDLVSPGTGAFF,TGTGCCAGCAGTGATTTGGTTTCTCCCGGCACGGGAGCTTTCTTT
.,TRBV5-6,.,TRBJ1-6,CASSFQGTPLHF,TGTGCCAGCAGCTTCCAGGGAACACCCCTCCACTTT